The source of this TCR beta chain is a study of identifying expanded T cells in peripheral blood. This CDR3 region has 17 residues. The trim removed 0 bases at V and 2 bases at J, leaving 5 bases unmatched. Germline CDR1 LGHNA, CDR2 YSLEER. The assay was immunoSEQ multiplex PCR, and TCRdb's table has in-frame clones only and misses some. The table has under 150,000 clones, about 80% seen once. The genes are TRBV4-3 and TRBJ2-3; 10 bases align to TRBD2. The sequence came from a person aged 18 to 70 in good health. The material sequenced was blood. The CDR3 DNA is TGCGCCAGCAGCCAAGACCGAGCGGGGGGGCCCACAGATACGCAGTATTTT. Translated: CASSQDRAGGPTDTQYF.